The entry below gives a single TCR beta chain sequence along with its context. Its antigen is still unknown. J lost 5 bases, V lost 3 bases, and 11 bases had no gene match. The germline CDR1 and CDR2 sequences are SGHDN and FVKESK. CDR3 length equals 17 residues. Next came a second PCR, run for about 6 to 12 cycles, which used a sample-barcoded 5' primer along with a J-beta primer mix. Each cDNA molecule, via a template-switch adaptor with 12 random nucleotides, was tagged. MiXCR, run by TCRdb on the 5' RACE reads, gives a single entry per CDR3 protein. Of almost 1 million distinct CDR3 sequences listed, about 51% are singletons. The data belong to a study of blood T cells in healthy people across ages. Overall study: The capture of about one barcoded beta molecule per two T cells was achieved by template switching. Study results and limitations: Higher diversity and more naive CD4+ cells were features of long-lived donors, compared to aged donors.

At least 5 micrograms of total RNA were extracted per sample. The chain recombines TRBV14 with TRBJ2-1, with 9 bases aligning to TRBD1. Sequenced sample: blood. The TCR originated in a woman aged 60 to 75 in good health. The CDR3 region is CASSQILGTGWDNEQFF. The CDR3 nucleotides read TGTGCCAGCAGCCAGATCCTGGGGACAGGGTGGGACAATGAGCAGTTCTTC.